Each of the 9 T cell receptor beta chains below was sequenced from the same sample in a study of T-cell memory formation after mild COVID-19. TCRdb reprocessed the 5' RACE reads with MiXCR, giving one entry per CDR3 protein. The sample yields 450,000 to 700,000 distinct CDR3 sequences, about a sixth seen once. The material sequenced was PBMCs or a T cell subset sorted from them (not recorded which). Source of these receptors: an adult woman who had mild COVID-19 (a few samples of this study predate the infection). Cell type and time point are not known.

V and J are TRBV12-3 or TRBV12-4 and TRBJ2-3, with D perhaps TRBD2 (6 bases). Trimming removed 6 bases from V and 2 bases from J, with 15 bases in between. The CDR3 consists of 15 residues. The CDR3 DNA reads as TGTGCCAGCAGACCGCGGGACCTAGACACAGATACGCAGTATTTT. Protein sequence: CASRPRDLDTDTQYF.

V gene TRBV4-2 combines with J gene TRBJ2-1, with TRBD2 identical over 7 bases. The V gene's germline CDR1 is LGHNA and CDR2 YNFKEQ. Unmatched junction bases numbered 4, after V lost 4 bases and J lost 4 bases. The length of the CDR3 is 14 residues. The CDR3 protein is CASSPGLEYNEQFF. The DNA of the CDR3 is TGTGCCAGCAGCCCCGGACTAGAGTACAATGAGCAGTTCTTC.

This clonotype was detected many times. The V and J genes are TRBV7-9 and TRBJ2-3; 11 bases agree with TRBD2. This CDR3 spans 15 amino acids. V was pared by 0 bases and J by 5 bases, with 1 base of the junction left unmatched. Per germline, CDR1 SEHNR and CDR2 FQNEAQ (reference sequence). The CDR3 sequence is CASSLATSGKDTQYF. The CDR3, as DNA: TGTGCCAGCAGCTTAGCGACTAGCGGGAAAGATACGCAGTATTTT.

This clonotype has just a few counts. The CDR3 loop is CASSPVTSRGYEQYF. CDR3 DNA: TGCGCCAGCAGCCCAGTGACGAGCAGGGGCTACGAGCAGTACTTC. The rearrangement joins TRBV5-1 to TRBJ2-7, with D tentatively TRBD1 (6 bases). V shed 4 bases and J shed 3 bases, with 17 bases lying between them. The CDR3 is 15 amino acids. The V gene's germline CDR1 is SGHRS and CDR2 YFSETQ.

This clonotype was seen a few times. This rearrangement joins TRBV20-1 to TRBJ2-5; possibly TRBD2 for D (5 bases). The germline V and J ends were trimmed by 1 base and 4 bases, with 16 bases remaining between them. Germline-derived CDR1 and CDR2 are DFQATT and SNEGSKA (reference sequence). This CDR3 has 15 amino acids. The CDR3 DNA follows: TGCAGTGCTAGAGGGGTGGTCCGGAGCGGAGAGACCCAGTACTTC. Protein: CSARGVVRSGETQYF.

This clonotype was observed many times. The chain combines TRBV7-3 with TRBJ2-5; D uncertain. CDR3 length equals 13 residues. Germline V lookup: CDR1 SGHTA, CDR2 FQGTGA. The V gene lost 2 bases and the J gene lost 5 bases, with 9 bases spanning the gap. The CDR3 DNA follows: TGTGCCAGCAGCTTAGGCCCCCGTGAGACCCAGTACTTC. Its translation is CASSLGPRETQYF.

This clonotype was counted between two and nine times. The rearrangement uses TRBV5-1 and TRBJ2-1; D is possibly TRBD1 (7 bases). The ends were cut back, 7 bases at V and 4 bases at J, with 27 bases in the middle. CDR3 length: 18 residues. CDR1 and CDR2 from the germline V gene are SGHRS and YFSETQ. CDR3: CASGPTLQGGAQYNEQFF. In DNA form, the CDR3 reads TGCGCCAGCGGTCCAACCCTCCAGGGGGGTGCACAATACAATGAGCAGTTCTTC.

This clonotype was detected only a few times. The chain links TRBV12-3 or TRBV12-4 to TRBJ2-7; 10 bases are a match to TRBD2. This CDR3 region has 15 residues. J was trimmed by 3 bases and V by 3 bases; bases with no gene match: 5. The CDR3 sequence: CASSFPTSGIYEQYF. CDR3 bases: TGTGCCAGCAGTTTCCCAACTAGCGGGATCTACGAGCAGTACTTC.

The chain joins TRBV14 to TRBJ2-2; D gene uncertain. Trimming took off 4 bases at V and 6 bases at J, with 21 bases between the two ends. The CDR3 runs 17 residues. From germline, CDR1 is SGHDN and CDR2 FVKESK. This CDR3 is CASSLSGLSVDAGELFF. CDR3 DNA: TGTGCCAGCAGCCTATCAGGTTTGAGTGTAGACGCCGGGGAGCTGTTTTTT.